Listed here are 2 T cell receptor beta chains from one sample, sequenced in a study of T cells in Graves' hyperthyroidism and ophthalmopathy. The TCR beta CDR3 regions underwent amplification using RNA transcripts as the source. TCR CDR3 underwent first-round RT-PCR with the HTBI primer set. One entry per CDR3 protein, called by TCRdb with MiXCR from the multiplex PCR reads. This table has under 450,000 distinct CDR3 sequences, 15% to 18% appearing once. The sequencing input was blood. These receptors were collected from a woman under 30 with Graves' hyperthyroidism.

This clonotype showed up just a few times. The chain couples TRBV6-1 to TRBJ2-5; D may be TRBD1 or TRBD2 (5 bases each). Germline values: CDR1 MNHNS, CDR2 SASEGT. The V gene lost 6 bases and the J gene lost 4 bases, with 15 bases spanning the gap. This CDR3 contains 14 residues. This CDR3 reads CASRPGTRGETQYF. The CDR3 DNA reads TGTGCCAGCAGACCCGGGACGAGGGGAGAGACCCAGTACTTC.

This clonotype showed up many times. The J gene is TRBJ2-3, the V gene TRBV20-1; no clear D. In germline, CDR1 is DFQATT, CDR2 SNEGSKA (reference sequence). CDR3 length equals 11 residues. V lost 3 bases and J lost 4, with 5 bases in between. The CDR3 region is CSASVADTQYF. Here the CDR3 DNA reads TGCAGTGCTAGCGTAGCAGATACGCAGTATTTT.